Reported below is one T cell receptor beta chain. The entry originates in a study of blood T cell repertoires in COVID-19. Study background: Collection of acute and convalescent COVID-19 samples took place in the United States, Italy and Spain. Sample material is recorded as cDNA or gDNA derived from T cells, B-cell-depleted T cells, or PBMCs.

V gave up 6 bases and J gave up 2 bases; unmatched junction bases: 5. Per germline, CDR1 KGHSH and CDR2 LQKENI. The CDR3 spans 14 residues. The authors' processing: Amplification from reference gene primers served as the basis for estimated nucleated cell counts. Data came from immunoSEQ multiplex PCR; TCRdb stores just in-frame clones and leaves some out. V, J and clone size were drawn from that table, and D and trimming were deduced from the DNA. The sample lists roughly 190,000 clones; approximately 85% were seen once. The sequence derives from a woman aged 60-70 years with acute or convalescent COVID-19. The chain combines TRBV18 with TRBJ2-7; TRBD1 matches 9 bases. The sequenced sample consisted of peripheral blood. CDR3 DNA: TGTGCCAGCTCTAGGGGACAGGGAACCTACGAGCAGTACTTC. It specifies CASSRGQGTYEQYF.